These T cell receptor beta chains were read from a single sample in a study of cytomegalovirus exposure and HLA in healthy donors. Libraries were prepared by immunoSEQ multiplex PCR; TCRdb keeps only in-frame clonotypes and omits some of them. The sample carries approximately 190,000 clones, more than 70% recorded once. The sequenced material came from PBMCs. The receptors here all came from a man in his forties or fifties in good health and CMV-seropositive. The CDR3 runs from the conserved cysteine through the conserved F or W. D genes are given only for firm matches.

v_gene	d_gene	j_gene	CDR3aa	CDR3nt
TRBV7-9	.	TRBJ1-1	CASNQNLNTEAFF	TGTGCCAGCAACCAAAACTTGAACACTGAAGCTTTCTTT
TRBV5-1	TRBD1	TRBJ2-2	CASSFRDSPTGELFF	TGCGCCAGCAGCTTCCGGGACAGTCCCACCGGGGAGCTGTTTTTT
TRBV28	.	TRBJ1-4	CASSFEVATNEKLFF	TGTGCCAGCAGTTTCGAAGTAGCCACTAATGAAAAACTGTTTTTT
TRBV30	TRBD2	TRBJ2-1	CAWRRLAGQYEQFF	TGTGCCTGGAGGAGACTAGCGGGACAGTATGAGCAGTTCTTC
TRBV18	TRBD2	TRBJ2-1	CASSPRTSGSAEQFF	TGTGCCAGCTCACCCCGGACTAGCGGGAGTGCTGAGCAGTTCTTC
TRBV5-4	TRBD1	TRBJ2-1	CASSTGQHNEQFF	TGTGCCAGCAGCACGGGACAGCACAATGAGCAGTTCTTC
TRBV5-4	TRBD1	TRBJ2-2	CASSLGQGYTGELFF	TGTGCCAGCAGCTTGGGACAGGGTTACACCGGGGAGCTGTTTTTT
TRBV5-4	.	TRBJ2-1	CASSFLGGDLYNEQFF	TGTGCCAGCAGCTTCCTTGGAGGGGATCTCTACAATGAGCAGTTCTTC
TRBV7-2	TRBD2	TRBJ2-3	CASSEHLAGDTDTQYF	TGTGCCAGCAGCGAGCATCTAGCGGGAGACACAGATACGCAGTATTTT
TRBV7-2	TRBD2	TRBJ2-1	CASSPEGLAGVFNEQFF	TGTGCCAGCAGCCCAGAGGGACTAGCGGGAGTATTTAATGAGCAGTTCTTC
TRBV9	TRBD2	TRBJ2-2	CASSPSGGKTGELFF	TGTGCCAGCAGCCCGTCCGGGGGGAAGACCGGGGAGCTGTTTTTT
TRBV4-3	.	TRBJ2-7	CASSQDLSALTEQYF	TGCGCCAGCAGCCAAGATCTCAGCGCCCTCACCGAGCAGTACTTC
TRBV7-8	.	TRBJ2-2	CASSITVRKNTGELFF	TGTGCCAGCAGCATCACGGTGAGGAAAAACACCGGGGAGCTGTTTTTT
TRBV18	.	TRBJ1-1	CASSPGIGPTNTEAFF	TGTGCCAGCTCACCCGGGATTGGTCCGACGAACACTGAAGCTTTCTTT
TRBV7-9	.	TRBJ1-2	CASSTSGETNGYTF	TGTGCCAGCAGCACCTCGGGGGAGACAAATGGCTACACCTTC
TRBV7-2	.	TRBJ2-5	CASSSWTEQETQYF	TGTGCCAGCAGCTCCTGGACTGAACAAGAGACCCAGTACTTC
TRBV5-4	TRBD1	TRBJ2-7	CASSPPGQGYYEQYF	TGTGCCAGCAGCCCCCCGGGACAGGGGTACTACGAGCAGTACTTC
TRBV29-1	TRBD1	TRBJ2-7	CSVPGQVSYEQYF	TGCAGCGTCCCTGGACAGGTCTCCTACGAGCAGTACTTC